Listed below are T cell receptor beta chains from one sample, sequenced in a study of shared clonotypes between healthy human individuals. TCRdb keeps only in-frame clones here, not all; method: immunoSEQ multiplex PCR. There are roughly 2.5 million clones in the sample; approximately 94% occur only once, and under 0.15% lies in the top ten. The sample consisted of naive CD4+ T cells sorted from blood. The receptors stem from a man aged 18 to 29 in good health. Each CDR3 is given with its conserved first and last residue. The D gene is left open where the match is weak. Clone size is stated in some rows and not others, as once, few, many or a class when expanded.

J,D,V,size,DNA,CDR3
TRBJ2-5,TRBD2,TRBV23-1,once,TGCGCCAGCAGTCGGGCAGGCATCTCAGCGGGGAAGTACCAAGAGACCCAGTACTTC,CASSRAGISAGKYQETQYF
TRBJ2-1,TRBD2,TRBV9,-,TGTGCCAGCAGCGTAGCGGCGGGAGTGGGTGAGCAGTTCTTC,CASSVAAGVGEQFF
TRBJ2-7,TRBD2,TRBV7-9,-,TGTGCCAGCGGGACTACTGTTAACGAGCAGTACTTC,CASGTTVNEQYF
TRBJ2-1,-,TRBV6-1,-,TGTGCCAGCAGTGAACTGGGGACCAGGCTCTCTGAGCAGTTCTTC,CASSELGTRLSEQFF
TRBJ1-4,-,TRBV2,-,TGTGCCAGCAGTGACCCGGGGGGGCTGACTGAAAAACTGTTTTTT,CASSDPGGLTEKLFF
TRBJ2-1,-,TRBV4-3,-,TGCGCCAGCAGCCAAGAACTTTCCTACAATGAGCAGTTCTTC,CASSQELSYNEQFF
TRBJ1-1,-,TRBV7-2,-,TGTGCCAGCAGCTTGGGGAGGGCAGGGGCTTTCTTT,CASSLGRAGAFF
TRBJ2-7,-,TRBV7-2,-,TGTGCCAGCAGCTTAGAACTAACCTACGAGCAGTACTTC,CASSLELTYEQYF
TRBJ2-3,TRBD2,TRBV5-1,once,TGCGCCAGCAGTCCCTGGACTAGCTCCACAGATACGCAGTATTTT,CASSPWTSSTDTQYF
TRBJ2-5,TRBD1,TRBV5-6,once,TGTGCCAGCAGCTCCGGGACAGGCGGTTTTGAGACCCAGTACTTC,CASSSGTGGFETQYF
TRBJ2-3,-,TRBV18,-,TGTGCCAGCTCACCAAAAGAAGATACGCAGTATTTT,CASSPKEDTQYF
TRBJ1-5,-,TRBV30,-,TGTGCTTGGGGCAGGGAGCAGCCCCAGCATTTT,CAWGREQPQHF
TRBJ2-3,-,TRBV15,-,TGTGCCACCAGCAGCGGACTTTTCTCCGCAGATACGCAGTATTTT,CATSSGLFSADTQYF
TRBJ2-2,TRBD1,TRBV6-1,-,TGTGCCAGCAGTCCCCGGACAGGGGGCTCCGGGGAGCTGTTTTTT,CASSPRTGGSGELFF
TRBJ2-3,-,TRBV18,-,TGTGCCAGCTCACCTTACCTAGCTGGCACAGATACGCAGTATTTT,CASSPYLAGTDTQYF
TRBJ2-1,-,TRBV5-6,-,TGTGCCAGCAGCTTGTCTGGGACATCCCCTGAGCAGTTCTTC,CASSLSGTSPEQFF
TRBJ2-3,-,TRBV7-2,-,TGTGCCAGCAGCCCCGTGGGGGGAGGAAGCACAGATACGCAGTATTTT,CASSPVGGGSTDTQYF
TRBJ1-5,-,TRBV7-2,-,TGTGCCAGCAGCTACGAAGGGTCAGGCAATCAGCCCCAGCATTTT,CASSYEGSGNQPQHF
TRBJ2-1,-,TRBV9,-,TGTGCCAGCAGCGTAGGTGTCGAGCCCTCCTACAATGAGCAGTTCTTC,CASSVGVEPSYNEQFF
TRBJ1-6,-,TRBV21-1,-,TGTGCCAGCAGCAAAGGAGAGGCAGTCTCCTATAATTCACCCCTCCACTTT,CASSKGEAVSYNSPLHF
TRBJ1-4,-,TRBV19,-,TGTGCCAGTAGCCTGGGACGGAGGGATCTATTTGGAAAACTGTTTTTT,CASSLGRRDLFGKLFF
TRBJ2-7,TRBD1,TRBV11-2,-,TGTGCCAGCAGCTCATACAGGGGATGGGACTACGAGCAGTACTTC,CASSSYRGWDYEQYF
TRBJ2-3,TRBD2,TRBV9,-,TGTGCCAGCAGCGCCGGGGGGGTGGCAGATACGCAGTATTTT,CASSAGGVADTQYF
TRBJ2-3,-,TRBV12-2,-,TGTGCAAGTCGCTTTGGCAGGTTTCGCACAGATACGCAGTATTTT,CASRFGRFRTDTQYF
TRBJ2-3,TRBD2,TRBV10-3,-,TGTGCCATCAAGGCCCATAGGGAGGGTAGCACAGATACGCAGTATTTT,CAIKAHREGSTDTQYF
TRBJ1-1,TRBD1,TRBV5-1,-,TGCGCCAGCAGCTTGTTTGAGGAGACAGGGGGTGAAGCTTTCTTT,CASSLFEETGGEAFF
TRBJ2-2,-,TRBV7-3,-,TGTGCCAGCTCTACCACGAACACCGGGGAGCTGTTTTTT,CASSTTNTGELFF
TRBJ1-4,TRBD1,TRBV7-9,few,TGTGCCAGCAGCCAGGGACAGGGTAATGAAAAACTGTTTTTT,CASSQGQGNEKLFF
TRBJ1-3,-,TRBV4-1,-,TGCGCCAGCAGCCTCCAAGTTTCGGTATCAGGAAACACCATATATTTT,CASSLQVSVSGNTIYF
TRBJ1-5,-,TRBV4-3,-,TGCGCCAGCAGCCAGGGGTACGGACAGCCCCAGCATTTT,CASSQGYGQPQHF
TRBJ1-2,-,TRBV2,-,TGTGCCAGCAGTTCTGAGGGGGGCCAGACTAGTGGCTACACCTTC,CASSSEGGQTSGYTF
TRBJ1-1,TRBD1,TRBV7-9,few,TGTGCCAGCAGCCTTACAGGGGACACTGAAGCTTTCTTT,CASSLTGDTEAFF
TRBJ2-2,-,TRBV7-9,-,TGTGCCAGCAGCTTACCCCAGGGGGGCACCGGGGAGCTGTTTTTT,CASSLPQGGTGELFF
TRBJ1-1,-,TRBV10-2,-,TGCGCCAGCAAGGAGCAGGGCGGCGGCACTGAAGCTTTCTTT,CASKEQGGGTEAFF
TRBJ1-4,-,TRBV7-9,-,TGTGCCAGCAGCTTAGCAGGGGGGAAGTCTAATGAAAAACTGTTTTTT,CASSLAGGKSNEKLFF
TRBJ2-3,-,TRBV10-3,-,TGTGCCATCAGTGAATTTGCGGGATCTTCCGATACGCAGTATTTT,CAISEFAGSSDTQYF
TRBJ2-7,-,TRBV10-1,few,TGCGCCAGCAGTGAGAGCGGTCGGTCCTACGAGCAGTACTTC,CASSESGRSYEQYF